Following are 8 T cell receptor beta chains from one sample sequenced in a study of graft-versus-host responses after intestinal transplantation. Clones were sequenced by immunoSEQ multiplex PCR, and TCRdb holds only the in-frame ones, with some missing. The table records about 15,000 clones, roughly 60% of them present only once. Both intraepithelial and lamina propria lymphocytes were released by processing graft tissue. The sequenced sample was ileum tissue, obtained 524 days after transplant. The receptors here all came from a human patient who received an intestinal transplant, so some T cells may come from the graft donor.

The rearrangement joins TRBV5-1 to TRBJ1-6; tentative D call: TRBD1 (6 bases). Between the trimmed V and J ends, which lost 0 bases and 7 bases, there was a span of 8 bases. The CDR3 contains 14 residues. CDR1 and CDR2 (germline): SGHRS, YFSETQ. The CDR3 loop is CASSLDRANSPLHF. CDR3 bases: TGCGCCAGCAGCTTGGACAGGGCGAATTCACCCCTCCACTTT. Together with reference TRBV5-1 and TRBJ1-6, the CDR3 gives the full variable domain: KAGVTQTPRYLIKTRGQQVTLSCSPISGHRSVSWYQQTPGQGLQFLFEYFSETQRNKGNFPGRFSGRQFSNSRSEMNVSTLELGDSALYLCASSLDRANSPLHFGNGTRLTVT.

This chain uses TRBV5-1 with TRBJ2-5; 10 positions match TRBD2. The CDR3 runs to 16 residues. Germline V gene data show CDR1 as SGHRS and CDR2 as YFSETQ. J lost 2 bases, V lost 0 bases, and 4 bases had no gene match. This chain's CDR3 is CASSLVASGGQETQYF. CDR3 nucleotide sequence: TGCGCCAGCAGCTTGGTGGCTAGCGGGGGTCAAGAGACCCAGTACTTC.

This clone has just one count. The CDR3: CAITRQEDRGYTF. DNA for the CDR3: TGTGCCATCACCCGACAGGAGGACAGGGGCTACACCTTC. The chain has TRBV10-3 and TRBJ1-2, with 7 bases that match TRBD1. The CDR3 has 13 amino acids. The trim removed 7 bases at V and 8 bases at J, leaving 10 bases unmatched. Germline V CDR1 and CDR2: ENHRY, SYGVKD.

This clone was detected only once. This chain links TRBV7-2 with TRBJ1-2, with 8 bases that match TRBD1. The V segment lost 4 bases and the J segment 3 bases; nucleotides outside the gene matches: 7. Looked up from germline, CDR1 is SGHTA and CDR2 is FQGNSA. The CDR3 runs 15 residues. CDR3 sequence (DNA): TGTGCCAGCAGCTCGGCAGGGGGCGCATACTATGGCTACACCTTC. Its protein product is CASSSAGGAYYGYTF.

Within the sample, this clone is medium-sized. The chain is built from TRBV6-5 and TRBJ1-1; D may be TRBD1 (6 bases). The CDR3 is 15 amino acids. The ends were cut back, 0 bases at V and 5 bases at J, with 13 bases in the middle. CDR1 is MNHEY and CDR2 is SVGAGI in the germline V gene. The CDR3, as DNA: TGTGCCAGCAGTTACTCGTTGACAGGAGGAACTGAAGCTTTCTTT. It encodes CASSYSLTGGTEAFF.

The V call is TRBV29-1, the J call TRBJ1-2; TRBD1 aligns across 8 bases. This CDR3 comprises 14 residues. CDR1 and CDR2 from the germline V gene are SQVTM and ANQGSEA. V trimming: 4 bases; J trimming: 3 bases; junction bases outside the gene matches: 7. The CDR3 nucleotides are TGCAGCGTTGGAATCGGACAGGGATACTATGGCTACACCTTC. This translates into CSVGIGQGYYGYTF.

The chain joins TRBV14 to TRBJ2-2; no reliable D call. The CDR3 covers 14 residues. V lost 1 base, J lost 8 bases, and 11 bases lay in between. CDR1 is SGHDN, CDR2 FVKESK, per germline. CDR3 protein: CASSQATVSGELFF. DNA for the CDR3: TGTGCCAGCAGCCAAGCCACAGTTTCGGGGGAGCTGTTTTTT.

In nucleotides, the CDR3 is TGTGCCAGCAGTCGAGGCCTCGGGGATTCACCCCTCCACTTT. As protein: CASSRGLGDSPLHF. This chain uses TRBV6-5 with TRBJ1-6; unclear D gene. The V gene's germline CDR1 is MNHEY and CDR2 SVGAGI. V was clipped by 5 bases and J by 8 bases, with 13 bases between them. The length of the CDR3 is 14 residues.